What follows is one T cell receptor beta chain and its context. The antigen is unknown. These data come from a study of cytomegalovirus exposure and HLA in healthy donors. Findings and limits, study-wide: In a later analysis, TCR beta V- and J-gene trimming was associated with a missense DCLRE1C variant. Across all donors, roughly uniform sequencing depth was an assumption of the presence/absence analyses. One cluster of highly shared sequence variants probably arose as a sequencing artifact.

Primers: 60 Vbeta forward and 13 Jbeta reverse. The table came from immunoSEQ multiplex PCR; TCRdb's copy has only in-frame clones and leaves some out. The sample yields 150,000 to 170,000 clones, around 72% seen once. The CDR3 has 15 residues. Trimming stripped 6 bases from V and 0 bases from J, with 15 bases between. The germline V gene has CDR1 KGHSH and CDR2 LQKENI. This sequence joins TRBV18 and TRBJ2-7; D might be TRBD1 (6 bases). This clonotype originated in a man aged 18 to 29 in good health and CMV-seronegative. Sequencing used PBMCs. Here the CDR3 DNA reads TGTGCCAGCTCCCCCGGACAGCCCCTCTCCTACGAGCAGTACTTC. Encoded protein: CASSPGQPLSYEQYF.